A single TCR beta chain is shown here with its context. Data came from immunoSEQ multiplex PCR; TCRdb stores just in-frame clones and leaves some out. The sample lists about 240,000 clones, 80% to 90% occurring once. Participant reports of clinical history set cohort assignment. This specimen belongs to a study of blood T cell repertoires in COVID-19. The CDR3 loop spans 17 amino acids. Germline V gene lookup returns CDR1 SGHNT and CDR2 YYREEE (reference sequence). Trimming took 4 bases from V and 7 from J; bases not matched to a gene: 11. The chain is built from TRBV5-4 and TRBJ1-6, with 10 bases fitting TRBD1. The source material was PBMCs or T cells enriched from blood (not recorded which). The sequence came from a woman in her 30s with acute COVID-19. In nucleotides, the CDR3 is TGTGCCAGCAGCCTAGGACAGGGGGTGCCGAGAAATTCACCCCTCCACTTT. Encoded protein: CASSLGQGVPRNSPLHF.